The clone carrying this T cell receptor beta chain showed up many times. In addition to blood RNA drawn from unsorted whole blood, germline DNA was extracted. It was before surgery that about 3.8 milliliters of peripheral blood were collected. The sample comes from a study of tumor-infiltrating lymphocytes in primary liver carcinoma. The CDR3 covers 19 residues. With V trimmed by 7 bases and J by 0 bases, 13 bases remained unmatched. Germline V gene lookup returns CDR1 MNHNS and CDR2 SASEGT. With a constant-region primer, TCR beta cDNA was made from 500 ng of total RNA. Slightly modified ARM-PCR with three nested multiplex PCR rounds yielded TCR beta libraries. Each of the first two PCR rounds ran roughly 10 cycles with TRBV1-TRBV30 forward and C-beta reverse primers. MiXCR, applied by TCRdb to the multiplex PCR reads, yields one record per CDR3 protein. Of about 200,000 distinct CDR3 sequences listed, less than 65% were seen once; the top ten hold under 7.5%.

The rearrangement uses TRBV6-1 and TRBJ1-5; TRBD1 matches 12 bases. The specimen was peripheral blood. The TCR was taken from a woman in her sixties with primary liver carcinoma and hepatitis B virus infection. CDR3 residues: CASTPKRGQGAVSNQPQHF. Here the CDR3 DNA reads TGTGCCAGCACCCCCAAGAGGGGACAGGGGGCCGTTAGCAATCAGCCCCAGCATTTT.